This T cell receptor (beta chain) was identified during a study of blood T cell repertoires in COVID-19. Study summary: Material from acute and convalescent COVID-19 was sourced from the United States, Italy and Spain. PBMCs, B-cell-depleted T cells, or T cells were the source of the cDNA or gDNA that made up the material.

Original handling: Cell counts per sample came from amplifying reference gene primers. Clones were read by immunoSEQ multiplex PCR, and TCRdb kept only the in-frame ones, dropping some. The DNA gave D and trimming, while V, J and clone size come from that table. The sample holds 75,000 to 95,000 clones, about 74% seen once. Seattle patients were enrolled while actively infected and followed longitudinally. From germline, CDR1 is SGHNT and CDR2 YYREEE (reference sequence). Trimming cost V 4 bases and J 2 bases, with 16 bases left between them. The CDR3 runs to 16 residues. Specimen: peripheral blood. This chain uses TRBV5-4 with TRBJ1-5, with D perhaps matching TRBD1 (5 bases). The sequence was obtained from a man in his 70s with COVID-19, enrolled during active disease. The CDR3 DNA sequence: TGTGCCAGCAGCACACAGGCGGGGGGTGGCAATCAGCCCCAGCATTTT. Its translation: CASSTQAGGGNQPQHF.